Following are 13 T cell receptor beta chains from one sample sequenced in a study of blood T cells in healthy people across ages. PCR was performed a second time for roughly 7 to 11 cycles using a sample-barcoded 5' primer and a J-beta primer mix. TCRdb reprocessed the 5' RACE reads via MiXCR and lists one record per CDR3 protein. The sample carries 1.8 million or so distinct CDR3 sequences, about two fifths recorded once. The sample was blood. These receptors were taken from a human donor in good health.

V usage is TRBV27 and J usage is TRBJ2-1; 10 bases agree with TRBD2. CDR1 is MNHEY, CDR2 SMNVEV, per germline (reference sequence). There are 14 residues in the CDR3. The V gene end was trimmed by 7 bases and the J gene end by 7 bases; junction bases not matched to a gene: 7. CDR3 nucleotide sequence: TGTGCCAGCAAAGGGCAGCGGGGGGGTAATGAGCAGTTCTTC. Protein product: CASKGQRGGNEQFF.

The chain carries TRBV7-9 and TRBJ2-1; D is unclear. The CDR3 contains 16 residues. The V and J ends lost 3 bases and 14 bases respectively, with 26 bases between them. From germline, CDR1 is SEHNR and CDR2 FQNEAQ (reference sequence). Here the CDR3 reads CASSFRGSLGTETEFF. CDR3 DNA: TGTGCCAGCAGCTTCAGAGGCAGCCTGGGTACCGAAACCGAGTTCTTC. Full variable domain (remainder filled in from reference TRBV7-9 and TRBJ2-1): DTGVSQNPRHKITKRGQNVTFRCDPISEHNRLYWYRQTLGQGPEFLTYFQNEAQLEKSRLLSDRFSAERPKGSFSTLEIQRTEQGDSAMYLCASSFRGSLGTETEFFGPGTRLTVL.

The V and J genes are TRBV2 and TRBJ2-5, with TRBD1 matching 8 bases. V shed 7 bases, J shed 6 bases, and the junction held 7 bases outside the gene matches. Germline CDR1 and CDR2: SNHLY and FYNNEI. This CDR3 comprises 13 residues. For the CDR3, the DNA is TGTGCCAGCAACATACAGGGGGTACAGACCCAGTACTTC. Protein product: CASNIQGVQTQYF.

A few counts support this clonotype. The chain recombines TRBV5-1 with TRBJ2-3; possibly TRBD2 for D (7 bases). The length of the CDR3 is 17 residues. Germline V gives CDR1 SGHRS, CDR2 YFSETQ. The V gene lost 4 bases and the J gene lost 4 bases, with 22 bases spanning the gap. In DNA, the CDR3 is TGCGCCAGCAGCCCCCGTGCGGGGGCGGTTATGTCAGATACGCAGTATTTT. Translating it yields CASSPRAGAVMSDTQYF.

This clonotype was detected a few times. The V gene is TRBV20-1, the J gene TRBJ2-7; tentatively, D is TRBD2 (5 bases). Germline V gene data show CDR1 as DFQATT and CDR2 as SNEGSKA (reference sequence). Trimming stripped 2 bases from V and 1 base from J, with 15 bases between. CDR3 length: 15 residues. As DNA, the CDR3 is TGCAGTGCTAGACAAGCAGGACTTGGGTCCTACGAGCAGTACTTC. It yields the protein CSARQAGLGSYEQYF.

In regard to this clonotype: Germline and junction disagree at one end, which may indicate a read error. V gene TRBV7-9 combines with J gene TRBJ2-7; D uncertain. There are 16 residues in the CDR3. The germline V gene encodes CDR1 SEHNR and CDR2 FQNEAQ (reference sequence). The CDR3, as DNA: TGTTCCAGCAGCTTAAATTACGCCGGTTTTGACTACGAGCAGTACTTC. Its protein product is CSSSLNYAGFDYEQYF.

This clonotype was recorded a few times. The chain has TRBV27 and TRBJ2-7; D might be TRBD2 (5 bases). The V gene lost 3 bases and the J gene lost 0 bases, with 12 bases spanning the gap. The CDR3 consists of 15 residues. CDR1 MNHEY and CDR2 SMNVEV come from the germline V gene (reference sequence). This CDR3 reads CASSFIASGSYEQYF. The CDR3 DNA sequence: TGTGCCAGCAGTTTTATAGCGAGTGGCTCCTACGAGCAGTACTTC.

This clonotype was observed a few times. V gene TRBV25-1 combines with J gene TRBJ1-6, with TRBD1 as a possible D gene (6 bases). Per germline, CDR1 MGHDK and CDR2 SYGVNS. This CDR3 comprises 14 residues. Trimming removed 4 bases at V and 10 bases at J, with 14 bases between. The CDR3 bases are TGTGCCAGCAGTGCCGCGGGGGCGAGGTCACCCCTCCACTTT. This translates into CASSAAGARSPLHF.

This clonotype was picked up one time. This chain links TRBV6-5 with TRBJ1-1, with D possibly being TRBD1 (5 bases). The CDR3 is 16 residues long. Trimming pared 5 bases from V and 0 bases from J, leaving 16 bases between. Germline V lookup: CDR1 MNHEY, CDR2 SVGAGI. The DNA for the CDR3 is TGTGCCAGCAGTCTACCAAGGGACCGACTGAACACTGAAGCTTTCTTT. This encodes CASSLPRDRLNTEAFF.

The V gene is TRBV7-9, the J gene TRBJ1-5, with 7 bases that match TRBD1. The CDR3 has 15 amino acids. After removal of 4 bases from V and 3 bases from J, the junction contained 6 bases not matched to a gene. CDR1 and CDR2 (germline): SEHNR, FQNEAQ (reference sequence). The CDR3 bases are TGTGCCAGCAGCTCTTGGGACAGTATCAATCAGCCCCAGCATTTT. This translates into CASSSWDSINQPQHF.

The chain recombines TRBV9 with TRBJ1-2; 8 bases line up with TRBD1. The CDR3 loop spans 15 amino acids. The J segment lost 7 bases and the V segment lost 0 bases, leaving 8 bases of the junction unmatched. The V gene's germline CDR1 is SGDLS and CDR2 YYNGEE. The CDR3 sequence: CASSVEGQGAVGYTF. CDR3 sequence (DNA): TGTGCCAGCAGCGTAGAGGGGCAGGGGGCTGTTGGCTACACCTTC. Together with reference TRBV9 and TRBJ1-2, the CDR3 gives the full variable domain: DSGVTQTPKHLITATGQRVTLRCSPRSGDLSVYWYQQSLDQGLQFLIQYYNGEERAKGNILERFSAQQFPDLHSELNLSSLELGDSALYFCASSVEGQGAVGYTFGSGTRLTVV.

There are a few counts of this clonotype. This sequence joins TRBV6-5 and TRBJ1-5; D remains ambiguous. The CDR3 covers 13 residues. Per germline, CDR1 MNHEY and CDR2 SVGAGI. V lost 10 bases to trimming and J lost 5 bases, with 15 bases between them. The CDR3 bases are TGTGCCACCAGAAGGGTGACCGATCAGCCCCAGCATTTT. Translating gives CATRRVTDQPQHF.

The DNA for the CDR3 is TGTGCCAGCAGCGGCGTGGGCGGGACAGGGATTAGCACAGATACGCAGTATTTT. Translated, it gives CASSGVGGTGISTDTQYF. The chain recombines TRBV21-1 with TRBJ2-3; the tabulated D call, TRBD1, remains unverified against the DNA. TRBV21-1 is an annotated pseudogene. The CDR3 extends over 18 amino acids.